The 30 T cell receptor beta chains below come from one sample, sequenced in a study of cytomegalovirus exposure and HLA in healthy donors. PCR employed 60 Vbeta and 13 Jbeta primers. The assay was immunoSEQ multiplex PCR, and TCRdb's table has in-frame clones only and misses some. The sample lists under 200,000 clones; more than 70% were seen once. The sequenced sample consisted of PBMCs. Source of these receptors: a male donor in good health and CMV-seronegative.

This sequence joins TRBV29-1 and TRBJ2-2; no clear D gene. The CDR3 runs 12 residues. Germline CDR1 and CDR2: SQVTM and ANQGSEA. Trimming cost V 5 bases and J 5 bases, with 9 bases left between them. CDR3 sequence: CSVRSKTGELFF. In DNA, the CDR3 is TGCAGCGTTCGAAGCAAAACCGGGGAGCTGTTTTTT.

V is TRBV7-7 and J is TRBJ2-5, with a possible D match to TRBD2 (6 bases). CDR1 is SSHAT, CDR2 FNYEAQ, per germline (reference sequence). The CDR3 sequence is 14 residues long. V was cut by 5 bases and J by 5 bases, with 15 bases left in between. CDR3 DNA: TGTGCCAGCAGCCCAGGGAGGCGACACGAGACCCAGTACTTC. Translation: CASSPGRRHETQYF. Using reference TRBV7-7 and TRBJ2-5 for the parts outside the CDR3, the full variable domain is GAGVSQSPRYKVTKRGQDVTLRCDPISSHATLYWYQQALGQGPEFLTYFNYEAQPDKSGLPSDRFSAERPEGSISTLTIQRTEQRDSAMYRCASSPGRRHETQYFGPGTRLLVL.

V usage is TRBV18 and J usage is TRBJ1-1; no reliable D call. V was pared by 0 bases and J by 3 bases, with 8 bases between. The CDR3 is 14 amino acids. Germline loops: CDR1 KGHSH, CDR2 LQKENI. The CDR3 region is CASSPPSTDTEAFF. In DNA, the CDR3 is TGTGCCAGCTCACCACCGAGTACGGACACTGAAGCTTTCTTT.

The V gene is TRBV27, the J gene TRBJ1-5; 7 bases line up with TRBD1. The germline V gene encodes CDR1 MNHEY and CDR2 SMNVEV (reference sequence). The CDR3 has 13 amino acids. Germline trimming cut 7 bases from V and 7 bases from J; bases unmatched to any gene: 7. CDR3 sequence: CASTKGGGQPQHF. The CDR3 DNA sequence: TGTGCCAGCACAAAAGGGGGCGGCCAGCCCCAGCATTTT.

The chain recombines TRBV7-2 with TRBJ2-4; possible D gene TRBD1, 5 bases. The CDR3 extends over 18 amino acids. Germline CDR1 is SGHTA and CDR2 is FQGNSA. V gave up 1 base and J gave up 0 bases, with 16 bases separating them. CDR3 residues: CASSLVSRASLAKNIQYF. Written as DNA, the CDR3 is TGTGCCAGCAGCTTAGTGAGCAGGGCAAGCCTAGCCAAAAACATTCAGTACTTC.

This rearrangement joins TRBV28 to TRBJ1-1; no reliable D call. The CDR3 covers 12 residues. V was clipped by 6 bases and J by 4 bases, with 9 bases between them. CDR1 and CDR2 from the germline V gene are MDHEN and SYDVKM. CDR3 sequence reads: CASSLRGTEAFF. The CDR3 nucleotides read TGTGCCAGCAGCCTGCGGGGCACTGAAGCTTTCTTT. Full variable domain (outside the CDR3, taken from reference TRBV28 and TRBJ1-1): DVKVTQSSRYLVKRTGEKVFLECVQDMDHENMFWYRQDPGLGLRLIYFSYDVKMKEKGDIPEGYSVSREKKERFSLILESASTNQTSMYLCASSLRGTEAFFGQGTRLTVV.

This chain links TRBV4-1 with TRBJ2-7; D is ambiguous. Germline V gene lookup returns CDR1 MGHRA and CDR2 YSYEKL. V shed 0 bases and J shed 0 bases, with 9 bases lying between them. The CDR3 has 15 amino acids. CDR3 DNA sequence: TGCGCCAGCAGCCAAGAGACCCGGAGCTCCTACGAGCAGTACTTC. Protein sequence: CASSQETRSSYEQYF.

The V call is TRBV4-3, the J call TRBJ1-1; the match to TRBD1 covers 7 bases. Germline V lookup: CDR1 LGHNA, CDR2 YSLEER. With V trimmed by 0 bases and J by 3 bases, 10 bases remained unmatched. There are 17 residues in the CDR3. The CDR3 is CASSQETTGEWDTEAFF. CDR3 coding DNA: TGCGCCAGCAGCCAAGAGACTACAGGGGAGTGGGACACTGAAGCTTTCTTT.

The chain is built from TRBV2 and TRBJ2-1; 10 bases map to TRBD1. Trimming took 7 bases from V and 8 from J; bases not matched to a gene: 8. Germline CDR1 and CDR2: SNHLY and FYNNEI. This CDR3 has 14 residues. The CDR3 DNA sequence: TGTGCCAGCACGGGGGACAGGGGCTCCCATGAGCAGTTCTTC. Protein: CASTGDRGSHEQFF.

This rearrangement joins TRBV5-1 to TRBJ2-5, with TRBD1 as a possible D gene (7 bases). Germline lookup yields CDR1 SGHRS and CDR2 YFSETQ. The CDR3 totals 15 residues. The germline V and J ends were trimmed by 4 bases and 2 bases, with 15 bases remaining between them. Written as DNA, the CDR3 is TGCGCCAGCAGCCGACAGGGAGGTGCTCAAGAGACCCAGTACTTC. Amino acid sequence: CASSRQGGAQETQYF.

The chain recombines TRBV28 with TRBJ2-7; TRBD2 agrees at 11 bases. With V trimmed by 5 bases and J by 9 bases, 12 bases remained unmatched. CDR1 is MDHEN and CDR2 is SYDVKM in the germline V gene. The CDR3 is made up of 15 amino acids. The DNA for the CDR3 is TGTGCCAGCAGTCCGACGAATAGCGGGAGGGCAGGGCAGTACTTC. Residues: CASSPTNSGRAGQYF.

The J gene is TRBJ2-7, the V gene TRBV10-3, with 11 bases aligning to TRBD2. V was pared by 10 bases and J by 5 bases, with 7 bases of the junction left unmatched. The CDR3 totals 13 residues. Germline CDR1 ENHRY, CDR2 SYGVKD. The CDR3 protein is CATQTSGTDEQYF. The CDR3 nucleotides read TGTGCCACGCAGACTAGCGGGACCGACGAGCAGTACTTC.

The CDR3 DNA sequence: TGTGCCAGCAGCTCCGGGACTAGCATACCAGATACGCAGTATTTT. Its protein product is CASSSGTSIPDTQYF. This chain connects TRBV7-6 to TRBJ2-3; 9 bases agree with TRBD2. CDR3 length: 15 residues. Germline V gives CDR1 SGHVS, CDR2 FNYEAQ. The V and J ends lost 4 bases and 4 bases, in that order; junction bases with no gene match: 6.

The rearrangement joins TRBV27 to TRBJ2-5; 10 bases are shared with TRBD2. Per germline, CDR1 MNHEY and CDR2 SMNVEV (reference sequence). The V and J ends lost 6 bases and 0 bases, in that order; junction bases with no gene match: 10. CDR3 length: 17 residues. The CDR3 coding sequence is TGTGCCAGCAGAAAGATGGCTAGCGGGAGTTACCAAGAGACCCAGTACTTC. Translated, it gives CASRKMASGSYQETQYF.

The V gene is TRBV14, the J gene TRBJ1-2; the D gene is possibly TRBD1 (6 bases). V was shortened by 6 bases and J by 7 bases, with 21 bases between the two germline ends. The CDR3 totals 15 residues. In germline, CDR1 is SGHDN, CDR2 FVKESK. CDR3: CASREKNREEGGYTF. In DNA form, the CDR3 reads TGTGCCAGCAGGGAAAAGAACAGGGAAGAGGGTGGCTACACCTTC.

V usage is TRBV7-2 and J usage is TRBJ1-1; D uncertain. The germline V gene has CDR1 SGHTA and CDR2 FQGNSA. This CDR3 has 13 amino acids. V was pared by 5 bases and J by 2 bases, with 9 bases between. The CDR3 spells CASSPGPNTEAFF. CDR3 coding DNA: TGTGCCAGCAGCCCCGGTCCCAACACTGAAGCTTTCTTT.

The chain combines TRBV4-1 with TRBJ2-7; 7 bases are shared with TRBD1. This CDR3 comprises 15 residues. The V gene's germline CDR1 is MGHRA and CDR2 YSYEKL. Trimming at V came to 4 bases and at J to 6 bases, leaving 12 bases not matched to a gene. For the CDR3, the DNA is TGCGCCAGCAGCCCCGGGACAGTCATTTCTCTCGAGCAGTACTTC. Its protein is CASSPGTVISLEQYF.

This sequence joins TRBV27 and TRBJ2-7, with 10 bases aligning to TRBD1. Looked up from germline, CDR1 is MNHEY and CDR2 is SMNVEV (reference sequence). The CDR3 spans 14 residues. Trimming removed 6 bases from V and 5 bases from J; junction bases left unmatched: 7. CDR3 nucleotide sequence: TGTGCCAGCAGGGATGGACAGGGGGATGACGAGCAGTACTTC. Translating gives CASRDGQGDDEQYF.

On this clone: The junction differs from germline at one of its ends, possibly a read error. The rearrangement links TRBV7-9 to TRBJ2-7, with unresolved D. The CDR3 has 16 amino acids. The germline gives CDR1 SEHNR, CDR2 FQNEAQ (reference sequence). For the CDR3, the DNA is TGTTCCAGCAGCTTATACGCGGTGGCCAGATCCTACGAGCAGTACTTC. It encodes CSSSLYAVARSYEQYF.

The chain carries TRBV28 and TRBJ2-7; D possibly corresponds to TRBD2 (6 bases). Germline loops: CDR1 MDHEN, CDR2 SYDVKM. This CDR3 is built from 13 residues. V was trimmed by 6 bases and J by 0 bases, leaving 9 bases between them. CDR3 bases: TGTGCCAGCAGGGGGACTTACTCCTACGAGCAGTACTTC. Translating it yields CASRGTYSYEQYF.

CDR3 nucleotide sequence: TGTGCCAGCAGCGTAGGGACTTACAATGAGCAGTTCTTC. This encodes CASSVGTYNEQFF. The chain combines TRBV9 with TRBJ2-1, with D possibly TRBD2 on 5 matching bases. Trimming removed 0 bases from V and 4 bases from J, with 5 bases in between. This CDR3 is built from 13 residues. The germline CDR1 and CDR2 sequences are SGDLS and YYNGEE.

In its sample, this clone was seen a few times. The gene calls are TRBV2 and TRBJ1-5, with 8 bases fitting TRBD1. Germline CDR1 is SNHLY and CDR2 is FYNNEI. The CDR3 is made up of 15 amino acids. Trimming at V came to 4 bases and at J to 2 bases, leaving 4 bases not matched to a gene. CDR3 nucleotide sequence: TGTGCCAGCAGTGCCAGGGGGCAGGGCAATCAGCCCCAGCATTTT. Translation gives CASSARGQGNQPQHF.

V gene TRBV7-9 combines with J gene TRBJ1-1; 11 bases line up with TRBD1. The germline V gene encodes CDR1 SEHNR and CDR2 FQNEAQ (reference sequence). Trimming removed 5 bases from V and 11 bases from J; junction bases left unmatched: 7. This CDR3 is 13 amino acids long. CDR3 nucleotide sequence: TGTGCCAGCAGCCCTCGGGACAGGGGGGCCGCTTTCTTT. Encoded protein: CASSPRDRGAAFF.

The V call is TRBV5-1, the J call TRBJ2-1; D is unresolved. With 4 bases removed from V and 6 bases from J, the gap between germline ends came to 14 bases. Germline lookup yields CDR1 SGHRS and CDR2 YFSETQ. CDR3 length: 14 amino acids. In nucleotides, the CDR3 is TGCGCCAGCAGCCCCCCTTCATCCGGCAATGAGCAGTTCTTC. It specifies CASSPPSSGNEQFF.

This chain's CDR3 is CASSAGSQPQHF. The DNA of the CDR3 is TGTGCCAGCAGCGCGGGTTCTCAGCCCCAGCATTTT. The V gene is TRBV7-9, the J gene TRBJ1-5; D uncertain. This CDR3 contains 12 residues. Germline V CDR1 and CDR2: SEHNR, FQNEAQ (reference sequence). Trimming cost V 5 bases and J 6 bases, with 8 bases left between them.

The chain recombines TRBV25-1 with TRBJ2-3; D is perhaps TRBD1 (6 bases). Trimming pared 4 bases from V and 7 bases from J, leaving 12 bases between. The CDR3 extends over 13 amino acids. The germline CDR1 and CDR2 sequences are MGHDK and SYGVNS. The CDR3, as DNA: TGTGCCAGCAGTGGTACAGGGCGATATACGCAGTATTTT. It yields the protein CASSGTGRYTQYF.

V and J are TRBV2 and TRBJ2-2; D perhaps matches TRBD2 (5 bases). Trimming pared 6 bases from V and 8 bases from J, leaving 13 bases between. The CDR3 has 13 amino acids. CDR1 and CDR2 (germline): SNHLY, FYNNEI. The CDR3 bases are TGTGCCAGCAGGAGGGTGGAAGAAGGGGAGCTGTTTTTT. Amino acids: CASRRVEEGELFF.

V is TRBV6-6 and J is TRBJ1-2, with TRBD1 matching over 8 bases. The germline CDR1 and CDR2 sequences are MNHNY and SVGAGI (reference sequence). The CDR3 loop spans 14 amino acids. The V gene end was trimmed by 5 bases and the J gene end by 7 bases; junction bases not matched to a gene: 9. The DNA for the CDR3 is TGTGCCAGCAGTCTCGCCAGGGGGCGTCGTGGCTACACCTTC. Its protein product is CASSLARGRRGYTF.

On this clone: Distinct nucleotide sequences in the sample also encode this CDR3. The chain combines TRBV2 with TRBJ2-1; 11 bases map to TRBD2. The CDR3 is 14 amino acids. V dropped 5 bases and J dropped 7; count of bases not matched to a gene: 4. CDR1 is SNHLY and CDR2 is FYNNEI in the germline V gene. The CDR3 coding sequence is TGTGCCAGCAGTAGACTAGCGGGAAGGAATGAGCAGTTCTTC. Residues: CASSRLAGRNEQFF.

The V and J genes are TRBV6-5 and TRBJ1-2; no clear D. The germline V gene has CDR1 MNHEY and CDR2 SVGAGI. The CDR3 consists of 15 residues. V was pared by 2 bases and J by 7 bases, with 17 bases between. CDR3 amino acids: CASSYRLMRAAGYTF. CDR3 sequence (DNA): TGTGCCAGCAGTTACCGCCTGATGAGGGCGGCTGGCTACACCTTC.